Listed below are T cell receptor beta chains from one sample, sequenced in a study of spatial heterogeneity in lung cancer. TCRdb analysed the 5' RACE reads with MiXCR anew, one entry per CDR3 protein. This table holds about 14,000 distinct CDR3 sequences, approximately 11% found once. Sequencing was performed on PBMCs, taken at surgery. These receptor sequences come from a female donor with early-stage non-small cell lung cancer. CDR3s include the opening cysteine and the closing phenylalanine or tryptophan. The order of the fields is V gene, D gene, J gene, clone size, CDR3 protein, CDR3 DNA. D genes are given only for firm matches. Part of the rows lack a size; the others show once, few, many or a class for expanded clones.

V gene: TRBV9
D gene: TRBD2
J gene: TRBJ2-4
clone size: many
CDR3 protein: CASGAGGPLGIQYF
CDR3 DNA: TGTGCCAGCGGTGCGGGGGGGCCGTTGGGCATTCAGTACTTC

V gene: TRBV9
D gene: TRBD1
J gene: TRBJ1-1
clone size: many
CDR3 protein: CASSVGVTGANTEAFF
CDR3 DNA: TGTGCCAGCAGCGTAGGGGTCACAGGGGCGAACACTGAAGCTTTCTTT

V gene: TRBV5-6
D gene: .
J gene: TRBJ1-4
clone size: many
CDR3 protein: CASSKMVKGANEKLFF
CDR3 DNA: TGTGCCAGCAGCAAGATGGTTAAGGGGGCTAATGAAAAACTGTTTTTT

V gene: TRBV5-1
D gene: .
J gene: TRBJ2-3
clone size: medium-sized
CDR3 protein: CASSLIRADTQYF
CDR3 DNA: TGCGCCAGCAGCTTAATTCGCGCAGATACGCAGTATTTT

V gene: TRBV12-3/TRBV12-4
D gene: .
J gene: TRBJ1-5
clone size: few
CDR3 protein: CASSLEGSSQRVPQHF
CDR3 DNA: TGTGCCAGCAGTTTAGAGGGTTCCTCCCAAAGGGTGCCCCAGCATTTT

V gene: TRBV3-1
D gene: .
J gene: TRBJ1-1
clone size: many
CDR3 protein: CASRQLNTEAFF
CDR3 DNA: TGTGCCAGCAGGCAGTTAAACACTGAAGCTTTCTTT

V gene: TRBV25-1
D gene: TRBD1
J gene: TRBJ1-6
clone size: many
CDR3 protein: CASRRQGTSPLHF
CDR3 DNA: TGTGCCAGCAGAAGACAGGGAACTTCACCCCTCCACTTT

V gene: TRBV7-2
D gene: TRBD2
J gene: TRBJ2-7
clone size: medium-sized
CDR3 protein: CASSLAGGNPSYEQYF
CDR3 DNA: TGTGCCAGCAGCTTGGCGGGAGGGAACCCCTCCTACGAGCAGTACTTC

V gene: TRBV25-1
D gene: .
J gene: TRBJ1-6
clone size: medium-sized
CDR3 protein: CASSAPGLEVSPLHF
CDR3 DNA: TGTGCCAGCAGTGCTCCGGGACTTGAGGTTTCACCCCTCCACTTT

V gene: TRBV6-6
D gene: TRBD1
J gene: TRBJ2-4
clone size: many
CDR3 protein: CASTSRDRGFQYF
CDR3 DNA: TGTGCCAGCACCAGCCGGGACAGGGGGTTTCAGTACTTC

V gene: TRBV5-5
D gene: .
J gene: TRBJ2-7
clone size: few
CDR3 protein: CASSPGVEPTYEQYF
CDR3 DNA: TGTGCCAGCAGCCCTGGTGTTGAACCTACCTACGAGCAGTACTTC

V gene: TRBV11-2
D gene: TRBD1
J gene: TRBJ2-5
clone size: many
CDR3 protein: CASSYLGQGREETQYF
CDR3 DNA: TGTGCCAGCAGCTACCTAGGACAGGGGCGGGAGGAGACCCAGTACTTC

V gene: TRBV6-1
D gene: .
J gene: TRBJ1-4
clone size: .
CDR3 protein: CASSDMAGTEKLFF
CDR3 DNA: TGTGCCAGCAGTGATATGGCAGGGACTGAAAAACTGTTTTTT

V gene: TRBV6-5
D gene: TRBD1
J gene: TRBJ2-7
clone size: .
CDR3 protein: CASSNPGQGIYEQYF
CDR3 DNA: TGTGCCAGCAGTAACCCGGGACAGGGTATCTACGAGCAGTACTTC

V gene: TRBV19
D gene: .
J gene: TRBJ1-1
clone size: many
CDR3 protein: CATQRGGVNTEAFF
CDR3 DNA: TGTGCCACCCAAAGGGGGGGCGTAAACACTGAAGCTTTCTTT

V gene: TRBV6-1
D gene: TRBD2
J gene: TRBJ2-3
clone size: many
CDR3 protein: CASRDSGLAGPDTQYF
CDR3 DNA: TGTGCCAGCAGAGACTCCGGACTAGCTGGCCCAGATACGCAGTATTTT

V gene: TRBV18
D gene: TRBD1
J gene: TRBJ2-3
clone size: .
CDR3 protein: CASSPRTGGRTDTQYF
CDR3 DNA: TGTGCCAGCTCGCCGCGGACAGGGGGCCGCACAGATACGCAGTATTTT

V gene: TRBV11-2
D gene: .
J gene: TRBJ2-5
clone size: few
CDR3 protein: CASSFPYAGAQETQYF
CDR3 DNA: TGTGCCAGCAGCTTTCCCTACGCGGGGGCCCAAGAGACCCAGTACTTC

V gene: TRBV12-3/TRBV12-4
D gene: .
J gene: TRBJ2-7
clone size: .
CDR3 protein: CASSQTGPYEQYF
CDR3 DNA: TGTGCCAGCAGCCAGACGGGCCCCTACGAGCAGTACTTC

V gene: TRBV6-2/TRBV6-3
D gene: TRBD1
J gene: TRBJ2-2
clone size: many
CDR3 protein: CASSNPGQGKTGELFF
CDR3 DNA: TGTGCCAGCAGTAACCCGGGACAGGGGAAGACCGGGGAGCTGTTTTTT

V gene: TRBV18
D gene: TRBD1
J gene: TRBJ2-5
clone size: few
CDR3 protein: CASSLRIQGMAETQYF
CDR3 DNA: TGTGCCAGCTCACTCCGGATACAGGGGATGGCAGAGACCCAGTACTTC

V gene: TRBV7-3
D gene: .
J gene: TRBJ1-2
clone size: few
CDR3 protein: CASFLSYGYTF
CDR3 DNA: TGTGCCAGCTTCTTAAGTTATGGCTACACCTTC